This T cell receptor (beta chain) was captured by sequencing in a study of blood T cells in healthy people across ages. Study results and limitations: Diversity was estimated from one million T cells, and these estimates were considered underestimates. No conclusive comparison of naive versus antigen-experienced cells was possible with unsorted PBMCs.

The second PCR ran roughly 6 to 11 cycles with a sample-barcoded 5' primer and J-beta primers. Every single cDNA molecule received a tag from a template-switch adaptor with 12 random nucleotides. TCRdb recomputed calls from the 5' RACE reads with MiXCR, one row per CDR3 protein. The data show about 1.4 million distinct CDR3 sequences, with approximately 59% seen just once and 5.5% to 8% held by the top ten. For this clonotype: The antigen remains undetermined.

The authors isolated at least 7 million PBMCs per sample. Sequences were obtained from blood. The TCR originated in a man aged 18 to 30 in good health.

Written as DNA, the CDR3 is TGTGCCAGCCATGTCTTTATGAACACTGAAGCTTTCTTT. Protein product: CASHVFMNTEAFF. The chain couples TRBV6-5 to TRBJ1-1; D is undetermined. Germline-derived CDR1 and CDR2 are MNHEY and SVGAGI. V lost 8 bases, J lost 0 bases, and 10 bases lay in between. The CDR3 is 13 residues long.